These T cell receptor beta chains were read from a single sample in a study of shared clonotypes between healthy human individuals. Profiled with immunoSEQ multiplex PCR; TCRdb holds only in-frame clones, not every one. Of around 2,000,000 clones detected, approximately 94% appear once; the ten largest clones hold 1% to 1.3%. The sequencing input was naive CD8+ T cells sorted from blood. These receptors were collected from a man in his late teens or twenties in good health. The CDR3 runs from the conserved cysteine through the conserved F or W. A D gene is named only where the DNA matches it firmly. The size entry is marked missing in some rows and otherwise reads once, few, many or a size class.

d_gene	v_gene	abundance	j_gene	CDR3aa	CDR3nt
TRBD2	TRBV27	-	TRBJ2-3	CASSLRTSGSADTQYF	TGTGCCAGCAGTTTACGGACTAGCGGGAGTGCAGATACGCAGTATTTT
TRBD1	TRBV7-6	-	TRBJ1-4	CASSWDRGAEKLFF	TGTGCCAGCAGCTGGGACAGGGGCGCTGAAAAACTGTTTTTT
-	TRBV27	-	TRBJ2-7	CASSLQENYEQYF	TGTGCCAGCAGTCTTCAGGAAAACTACGAGCAGTACTTC
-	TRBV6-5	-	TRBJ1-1	CASSYGTTSNTEAFF	TGTGCCAGCAGTTACGGAACGACATCGAACACTGAAGCTTTCTTT
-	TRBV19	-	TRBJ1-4	CASSIDLETGGEKLFF	TGTGCCAGTAGTATAGATCTTGAGACAGGCGGGGAAAAACTGTTTTTT
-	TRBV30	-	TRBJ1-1	CACRLNRENTEAFF	TGTGCCTGTCGACTTAACAGGGAGAACACTGAAGCTTTCTTT
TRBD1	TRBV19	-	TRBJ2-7	CASRDRLHSYEQYF	TGTGCCAGTAGGGACAGGCTTCACTCCTACGAGCAGTACTTC
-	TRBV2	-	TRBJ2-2	CASSEIPLDRHTGELFF	TGTGCCAGCAGTGAAATACCCCTGGACCGCCACACCGGGGAGCTGTTTTTT
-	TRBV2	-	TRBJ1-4	CASSPRVGYATNEKLFF	TGTGCCAGCAGCCCCCGGGTAGGATATGCAACTAATGAAAAACTGTTTTTT
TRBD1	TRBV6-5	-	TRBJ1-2	CASSQIPGGGGYTF	TGTGCCAGCAGCCAGATTCCAGGGGGTGGTGGCTACACCTTC
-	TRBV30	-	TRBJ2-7	CAWSLDSYEQYF	TGTGCCTGGAGTCTGGACTCCTACGAGCAGTACTTC
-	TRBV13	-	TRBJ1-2	CASSSGANYGYTF	TGTGCCAGCAGTTCAGGGGCTAACTATGGCTACACCTTC
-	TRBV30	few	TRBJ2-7	CAWSPGYEQYF	TGTGCCTGGAGTCCGGGCTACGAGCAGTACTTC
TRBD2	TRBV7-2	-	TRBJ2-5	CASSLGLAGKETQYF	TGTGCCAGCAGCTTAGGACTAGCGGGAAAAGAGACCCAGTACTTC
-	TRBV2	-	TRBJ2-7	CASSAPWGADEQYF	TGTGCCAGCAGTGCCCCGTGGGGGGCGGACGAGCAGTACTTC
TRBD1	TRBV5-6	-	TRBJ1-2	CASSTGQGRYGYTF	TGTGCCAGCAGCACTGGACAGGGCCGCTATGGCTACACCTTC
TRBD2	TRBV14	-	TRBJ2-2	CASSQLGGTNTGELFF	TGTGCCAGCAGCCAGCTCGGGGGGACGAACACCGGGGAGCTGTTTTTT
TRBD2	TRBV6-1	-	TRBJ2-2	CASSDWEGSTGELFF	TGTGCCAGCAGTGACTGGGAGGGGAGCACCGGGGAGCTGTTTTTT
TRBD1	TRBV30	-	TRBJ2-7	CAWSPTGGFQYF	TGTGCCTGGAGTCCTACAGGGGGGTTCCAGTACTTC
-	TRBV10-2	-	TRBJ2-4	CASSDPILAKNIQYF	TGCGCCAGCAGTGATCCTATCCTAGCCAAAAACATTCAGTACTTC
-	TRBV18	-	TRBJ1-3	CASSPQGLSSGNTIYF	TGTGCCAGCTCACCGCAGGGTCTTAGCTCTGGAAACACCATATATTTT
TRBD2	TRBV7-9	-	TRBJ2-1	CASSPTGLASPNEQFF	TGTGCCAGCAGCCCGACGGGACTAGCGTCACCTAATGAGCAGTTCTTC
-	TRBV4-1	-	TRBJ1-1	CASSQEYWDGEVTEAFF	TGCGCCAGCAGCCAAGAATATTGGGACGGGGAGGTCACTGAAGCTTTCTTT
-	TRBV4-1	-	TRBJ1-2	CASSQVSGIYGYTF	TGCGCCAGCAGCCAAGTGTCAGGAATCTATGGCTACACCTTC
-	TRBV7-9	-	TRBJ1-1	CASSYLPRGDMNTEAFF	TGTGCCAGCAGCTACCTACCCCGGGGAGACATGAACACTGAAGCTTTCTTT
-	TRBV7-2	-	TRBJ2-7	CASSVLPYGEQYF	TGTGCCAGCAGCGTACTACCCTACGGAGAGCAGTACTTC
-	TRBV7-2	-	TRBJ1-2	CASSPPGGEYGYTF	TGTGCCAGCAGCCCCCCCGGTGGGGAGTATGGCTACACCTTC
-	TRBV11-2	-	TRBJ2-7	CASSPPPKVGRGVYEQYF	TGTGCCAGCAGCCCCCCCCCAAAGGTTGGCAGGGGTGTCTACGAGCAGTACTTC
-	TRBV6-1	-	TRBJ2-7	CASSVIGGSYEQYF	TGTGCCAGCAGTGTAATTGGGGGATCCTACGAGCAGTACTTC
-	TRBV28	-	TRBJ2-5	CASSLWPAEGGRETQYF	TGTGCCAGCAGTTTATGGCCCGCCGAAGGCGGCCGAGAGACCCAGTACTTC
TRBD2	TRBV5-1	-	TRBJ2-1	CASSLYPSGSTGGNEQFF	TGCGCCAGCAGCCTTTATCCTAGCGGGAGCACCGGGGGCAATGAGCAGTTCTTC
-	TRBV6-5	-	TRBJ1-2	CASSYGGPNYGYTF	TGTGCCAGCAGTTACGGGGGACCAAACTATGGCTACACCTTC
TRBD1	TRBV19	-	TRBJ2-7	CASSWGQGAYEQYF	TGTGCCAGTAGTTGGGGACAGGGAGCCTACGAGCAGTACTTC
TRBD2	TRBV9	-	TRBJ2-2	CASSDSGLGNTGELFF	TGTGCCAGCAGCGACTCGGGACTAGGCAACACCGGGGAGCTGTTTTTT
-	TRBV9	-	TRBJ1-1	CASSAEGTAEAFF	TGTGCCAGCAGCGCCGAGGGGACGGCTGAAGCTTTCTTT
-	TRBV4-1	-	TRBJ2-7	CASSLSVGPSYEQYF	TGCGCCAGCAGCCTCAGTGTCGGGCCTTCCTACGAGCAGTACTTC
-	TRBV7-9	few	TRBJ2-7	CASSLDSSYEQYF	TGTGCCAGCAGCTTAGACAGCTCCTACGAGCAGTACTTC
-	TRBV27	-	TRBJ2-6	CASSLITGRMAGANVLTF	TGTGCCAGCAGTTTAATCACAGGGAGAATGGCGGGGGCCAACGTCCTGACTTTC
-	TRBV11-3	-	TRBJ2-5	CASSLTSQETQYF	TGTGCCAGCAGCTTGACATCACAAGAGACCCAGTACTTC
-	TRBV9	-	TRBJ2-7	CASSVEGGIYEQYF	TGTGCCAGCAGCGTAGAAGGCGGCATTTACGAGCAGTACTTC
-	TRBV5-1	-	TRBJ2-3	CASSLGISTDTQYF	TGCGCCAGCAGCTTGGGAATAAGCACAGATACGCAGTATTTT
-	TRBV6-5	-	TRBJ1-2	CASSESSFYGYTF	TGTGCCAGCAGTGAGAGTAGCTTCTATGGCTACACCTTC
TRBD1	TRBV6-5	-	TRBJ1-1	CASSYRTGAAAEAFF	TGTGCCAGCAGTTACAGGACAGGGGCGGCAGCTGAAGCTTTCTTT
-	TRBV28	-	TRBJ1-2	CASIRLKDGQSYGYTF	TGTGCCAGCATCCGACTTAAGGACGGGCAGTCCTATGGCTACACCTTC
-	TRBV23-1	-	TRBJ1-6	CASSHPFPLHF	TGCGCCAGCAGTCACCCCTTCCCCCTCCACTTT
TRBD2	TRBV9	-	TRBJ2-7	CASSAGLAAYEQYF	TGTGCCAGCAGCGCGGGACTAGCTGCCTACGAGCAGTACTTC
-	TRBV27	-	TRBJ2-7	CASSLSTTAYEQYF	TGTGCCAGCAGTTTATCGACGACGGCGTACGAGCAGTACTTC
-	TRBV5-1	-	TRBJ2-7	CASSEDYSYEQYF	TGCGCCAGCAGCGAAGACTACTCCTACGAGCAGTACTTC
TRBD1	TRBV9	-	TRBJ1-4	CASSGGQGAVGEKLFF	TGTGCCAGCAGCGGTGGACAGGGGGCGGTTGGTGAAAAACTGTTTTTT
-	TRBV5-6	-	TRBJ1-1	CASSLAEENEAFF	TGTGCCAGCAGCTTGGCCGAGGAGAATGAAGCTTTCTTT
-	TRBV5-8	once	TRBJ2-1	CASTLGQGASGGFSNEQFF	TGTGCCAGCACCCTAGGACAGGGCGCTAGCGGAGGGTTTTCGAATGAGCAGTTCTTC
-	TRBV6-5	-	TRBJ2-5	CASSFGLEETQYF	TGTGCCAGCAGTTTTGGGTTGGAAGAGACCCAGTACTTC
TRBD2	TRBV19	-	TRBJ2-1	CASTLDHLAGGLALNEQFF	TGTGCCAGTACCCTAGACCATCTAGCGGGGGGCCTAGCGCTTAATGAGCAGTTCTTC
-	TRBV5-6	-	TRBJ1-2	CASSLVIDPSYGYTF	TGTGCCAGCAGCTTGGTGATAGATCCTTCGTATGGCTACACCTTC
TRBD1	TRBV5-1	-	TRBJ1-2	CASSAPGTGLGYTF	TGCGCCAGCAGCGCCCCCGGGACAGGACTCGGCTACACCTTC